This T cell receptor (beta chain) was retrieved from a study of T cell responses to AZD1222 COVID-19 vaccine. On this clone: Its antigen is not known.

General study results and limits: Clonal diversity may have been underestimated, and the donors were mostly white British, with more females than males.

Method: immunoSEQ multiplex PCR; TCRdb's copy keeps in-frame clones and lacks some. This sample carries 90,000 to 100,000 clones, around nine tenths of them seen once, and the ten largest clones take less than 3.5%. The TCR was taken from an adult in good health. The sample was peripheral blood, taken on day 0 of AZD1222 vaccination.

Written as DNA, the CDR3 is TGTGCCTGGAGTGTATTTAGGGGGGCATGGGGCTACACCTTC. Amino acids: CAWSVFRGAWGYTF. This sequence joins TRBV30 and TRBJ1-2, with a weak D call TRBD1 (6 bases). The CDR3 length is 14 residues. V was pared by 0 bases and J by 8 bases, with 16 bases between. CDR1 is GTSNPN and CDR2 is SVGIG in the germline V gene (reference sequence).